What follows are 12 T cell receptor beta chains derived from one specimen sequenced in a study of T-cell reconstitution after alpha-beta-depleted transplantation in children. The library targeted TCRbeta and was prepared with unique molecular identifiers. TCRdb passed the PCR reads through MiXCR, listing each CDR3 protein once. Of hundreds of thousands of distinct CDR3 sequences in the sample, roughly 8.2% were seen once. The material sequenced was PBMCs, mostly from graft donor cells, taken 180 days after TCRalphabeta/CD19-depleted stem cell transplant. The receptors come from a male patient between 5 and 17 years old who had a stem cell transplant for acute lymphoblastic leukemia, so the T cells may come from the graft donor.

In this sample, this clonotype turned up many times. This chain joins TRBV3-1 and TRBJ1-4; TRBD1 aligns across 7 bases. The CDR3 has 14 amino acids. J was trimmed by 7 bases and V by 4 bases; bases with no gene match: 6. Germline V lookup: CDR1 LGHDT, CDR2 YNNKEL (reference sequence). DNA for the CDR3: TGTGCCAGCAGCCGACAGGGAGGAGGTGAAAAACTGTTTTTT. Protein sequence: CASSRQGGGEKLFF.

This chain joins TRBV18 and TRBJ1-4, with 8 bases identical to TRBD1. The CDR3 length is 18 residues. V was pared by 3 bases and J by 0 bases, with 9 bases of the junction left unmatched. Looked up from germline, CDR1 is KGHSH and CDR2 is LQKENI. The CDR3 is CASSPRQGSSATNEKLFF. The CDR3 DNA sequence: TGTGCCAGCTCACCTAGACAGGGGAGCTCCGCAACTAATGAAAAACTGTTTTTT.

This clonotype occurred many times. The chain couples TRBV5-1 to TRBJ2-7; 14 nucleotides align to TRBD2. The CDR3 is 17 amino acids. Germline loops: CDR1 SGHRS, CDR2 YFSETQ. Germline trimming cut 3 bases from V and 5 bases from J; bases unmatched to any gene: 10. CDR3 bases: TGCGCCAGCAGCTACCAACAAGGGACTAGCGGGGGCCACGAGCAGTACTTC. Translating it yields CASSYQQGTSGGHEQYF.

This clonotype showed up many times. J is TRBJ2-4 and V is TRBV9; TRBD2 matches 7 bases. Germline assignment: CDR1 SGDLS and CDR2 YYNGEE. V lost 0 bases, J lost 4 bases, and 13 bases stayed unmatched. The CDR3 has 18 amino acids. The CDR3 is CASSVGIETGLEKNIQYF. The CDR3 coding sequence is TGTGCCAGCAGCGTAGGGATTGAGACTGGACTAGAGAAAAACATTCAGTACTTC. Based on the CDR3 plus reference TRBV9 and TRBJ2-4, the full variable domain is DSGVTQTPKHLITATGQRVTLRCSPRSGDLSVYWYQQSLDQGLQFLIQYYNGEERAKGNILERFSAQQFPDLHSELNLSSLELGDSALYFCASSVGIETGLEKNIQYFGAGTRLSVL.

This clonotype has a count of ten or more. The chain employs TRBV6-1 and TRBJ2-5; D perhaps matches TRBD2 (6 bases). From germline, CDR1 is MNHNS and CDR2 SASEGT. Trimming left V 10 bases short and J 4 bases short, with 22 bases between. This CDR3 contains 15 residues. The CDR3 loop is CATNRRGLVIETQYF. The DNA for the CDR3 is TGTGCCACCAACAGGAGGGGCCTGGTCATAGAGACCCAGTACTTC.

This clonotype was seen many times. This sequence joins TRBV18 and TRBJ1-1; no clear D. The CDR3 sequence is 15 residues long. V was shortened by 6 bases and J by 5 bases, with 19 bases between the two germline ends. Germline-derived CDR1 and CDR2 are KGHSH and LQKENI. The CDR3 nucleotides read TGTGCCAGCTCCCCAGGATATGGTGGGTGGACTGAAGCTTTCTTT. Residues: CASSPGYGGWTEAFF.

Many counts were recorded for this clonotype. The chain uses TRBV3-1 and TRBJ1-6, with D tentatively TRBD1 (5 bases). V lost 8 bases and J 0 bases, leaving 11 bases between the germline ends. Germline V CDR1 and CDR2: LGHDT, YNNKEL (reference sequence). The CDR3 contains 15 residues. CDR3 bases: TGTGCCAGCCGGGACTGCAGCTCCTATAATTCACCCCTCCACTTT. Translated: CASRDCSSYNSPLHF.

This clonotype has ten or more counts. The V and J genes are TRBV12-3 or TRBV12-4 and TRBJ2-5; D is uncertain. V was trimmed by 2 bases and J by 3 bases, leaving 16 bases between them. The CDR3 has 16 amino acids. This CDR3 is CASSLPLWAPEETQYF. CDR3 DNA sequence: TGTGCCAGCAGTTTACCCCTTTGGGCGCCGGAAGAGACCCAGTACTTC.

This clonotype was counted ten times or more. The CDR3 sequence is CASSPGGPGLPQHF. The DNA of the CDR3 is TGTGCCAGCAGCCCCGGAGGCCCGGGTTTGCCCCAGCATTTT. The chain uses TRBV7-6 and TRBJ1-5; no reliable D call. The germline V gene encodes CDR1 SGHVS and CDR2 FNYEAQ. The ends were cut back, 5 bases at V and 9 bases at J, with 17 bases in the middle. This CDR3 has 14 amino acids. Supplemented by reference TRBV7-6 and TRBJ1-5, the full variable domain reads GAGVSQSPRYKVTKRGQDVALRCDPISGHVSLYWYRQALGQGPEFLTYFNYEAQQDKSGLPNDRFSAERPEGSISTLTIQRTEQRDSAMYRCASSPGGPGLPQHFGDGTRLSIL.

The table lists this clonotype with many counts. The chain employs TRBV5-1 and TRBJ2-7; 7 bases are shared with TRBD2. The V and J ends lost 0 bases and 2 bases, in that order; junction bases with no gene match: 5. Germline-derived CDR1 and CDR2 are SGHRS and YFSETQ. CDR3 length equals 15 residues. The CDR3 bases are TGCGCCAGCAGCTTGGACGGGACTACGACCTACGAGCAGTACTTC. Its protein is CASSLDGTTTYEQYF.

This clonotype was counted many times. The V call is TRBV9, the J call TRBJ2-3, with 12 bases that match TRBD2. V gave up 4 bases and J gave up 2 bases; unmatched junction bases: 8. The length of the CDR3 is 17 residues. Germline assignment: CDR1 SGDLS and CDR2 YYNGEE. This CDR3 is CASSLRLAGDLTDTQYF. CDR3 bases: TGTGCCAGCAGCTTAAGACTAGCGGGGGACCTCACAGATACGCAGTATTTT.

This clonotype was seen ten or more times. The chain has TRBV29-1 and TRBJ2-1, with 14 nucleotides matching TRBD2. Germline CDR1 SQVTM, CDR2 ANQGSEA. V lost 6 bases, J lost 2 bases, and 3 bases stayed unmatched. The CDR3 spans 15 residues. CDR3 amino acids: CSVEGLAGAYNEQFF. The CDR3 DNA follows: TGCAGCGTAGAGGGACTAGCGGGAGCCTACAATGAGCAGTTCTTC.